The rows below give T cell receptor beta chains drawn from one sample of a study of shared clonotypes between healthy human individuals. The table came from immunoSEQ multiplex PCR; TCRdb's copy has only in-frame clones and leaves some out. This sample has around 600,000 clones, with roughly 98% found just once. Sequencing was done on a sample of naive CD8+ T cells sorted from blood. Receptor source: a man younger than 45 in good health. CDR3s include the opening cysteine and the closing phenylalanine or tryptophan. D genes are given only for firm matches. Some rows have no size entry. The others give once, few or many, or a class for an expanded clone.

-,TRBV7-9,-,TRBJ1-2,CASSLDGSYYGYTF,TGTGCCAGCAGCTTAGATGGCAGCTACTATGGCTACACCTTC
once,TRBV7-9,-,TRBJ1-1,CASSGQGLDEAFF,TGTGCCAGCAGTGGACAAGGGCTCGATGAAGCTTTCTTT
-,TRBV15,TRBD1,TRBJ2-7,CATSREGQGQNEQYF,TGTGCCACCAGCAGAGAGGGACAGGGGCAAAACGAGCAGTACTTC
-,TRBV7-8,-,TRBJ2-1,CASSLRLSYNEQFF,TGTGCCAGCAGCTTAAGGCTATCCTACAATGAGCAGTTCTTC
-,TRBV30,-,TRBJ1-1,CAWVGFNTEAFF,TGTGCCTGGGTAGGGTTCAACACTGAAGCTTTCTTT
-,TRBV4-3,-,TRBJ1-3,CASSQGGGSGNTIYF,TGCGCCAGCAGCCAAGGTGGTGGTTCGGGAAACACCATATATTTT
-,TRBV4-1,TRBD2,TRBJ2-7,CASSQGYRGGGSDEQYF,TGCGCCAGCAGCCAAGGTTATCGCGGGGGAGGGTCCGACGAGCAGTACTTC
-,TRBV7-2,TRBD1,TRBJ2-2,CASSLPGQEYDTGELFF,TGTGCCAGCAGCTTACCGGGACAGGAGTACGACACCGGGGAGCTGTTTTTT
-,TRBV5-1,-,TRBJ1-2,CASSPIGTQNYGYTF,TGCGCCAGCAGCCCTATTGGGACCCAGAACTATGGCTACACCTTC
once,TRBV27,TRBD1,TRBJ2-2,CASGTGEGSGELFF,TGTGCCAGCGGAACAGGGGAAGGTTCCGGGGAGCTGTTTTTT
-,TRBV29-1,TRBD2,TRBJ2-1,CSVVGLAGGFYNEQFF,TGCAGCGTTGTGGGACTAGCGGGAGGATTCTACAATGAGCAGTTCTTC
-,TRBV2,TRBD1,TRBJ1-3,CASSWDRGSGNTIYF,TGTGCCAGCAGCTGGGACAGAGGGTCTGGAAACACCATATATTTT
once,TRBV2,-,TRBJ2-2,CASSDGTITGELFF,TGTGCCAGCAGTGACGGGACAATCACCGGGGAGCTGTTTTTT
-,TRBV29-1,-,TRBJ2-7,CSVEDPGLHYEQYF,TGCAGCGTTGAAGATCCGGGGCTCCACTACGAGCAGTACTTC
-,TRBV6-5,-,TRBJ1-4,CASSYSTGGAGEKLFF,TGTGCCAGCAGTTACTCGACTGGGGGTGCTGGTGAAAAACTGTTTTTT
-,TRBV4-3,TRBD1,TRBJ2-2,CASSQDFARGSGELFF,TGCGCCAGCAGCCAAGATTTTGCCAGGGGGTCCGGGGAGCTGTTTTTT
-,TRBV28,TRBD1,TRBJ2-7,CASSFSGQGSYEQYF,TGTGCCAGCAGTTTCTCGGGACAGGGCTCCTACGAGCAGTACTTC
-,TRBV7-9,-,TRBJ2-2,CASSLLPGELFF,TGTGCCAGCAGCTTATTGCCCGGGGAGCTGTTTTTT
-,TRBV7-9,-,TRBJ2-6,CASSASGGKAGANVLTF,TGTGCCAGCAGCGCCTCTGGGGGGAAGGCTGGGGCCAACGTCCTGACTTTC
-,TRBV7-9,TRBD1,TRBJ2-3,CASSLGPRTGKGADTQYF,TGTGCCAGCAGCTTAGGGCCACGGACAGGGAAAGGGGCAGATACGCAGTATTTT
-,TRBV11-2,-,TRBJ2-7,CASSLVGTANKQYF,TGTGCCAGCAGCTTAGTGGGCACCGCTAACAAGCAGTACTTC
-,TRBV7-9,-,TRBJ2-3,CASSLGKITSTDTQYF,TGTGCCAGCAGCTTAGGGAAAATCACTAGCACAGATACGCAGTATTTT
-,TRBV29-1,-,TRBJ1-3,CSVYSGNTIYF,TGCAGCGTTTACTCTGGAAACACCATATATTTT
-,TRBV27,-,TRBJ1-2,CASSFQRTNYGYTF,TGTGCCAGCAGTTTTCAGAGAACTAACTATGGCTACACCTTC
-,TRBV4-3,TRBD1,TRBJ1-5,CASSQIQGHQPQHF,TGCGCCAGCAGCCAGATACAGGGGCATCAGCCCCAGCATTTT
-,TRBV7-8,TRBD1,TRBJ2-1,CASSSRTGRGEQFF,TGTGCCAGCAGCTCCCGGACAGGCCGTGGGGAGCAGTTCTTC
-,TRBV6-5,TRBD2,TRBJ2-7,CASSKLAGLSYEQYF,TGTGCCAGCAGTAAACTAGCGGGGCTCTCCTACGAGCAGTACTTC
-,TRBV2,TRBD1,TRBJ2-1,CASSEAGQVLVFF,TGTGCCAGCAGTGAAGCCGGACAGGTGTTGGTCTTCTTC
-,TRBV11-2,TRBD2,TRBJ2-3,CASSLDGAGLVGDTQYF,TGTGCCAGCAGCTTAGATGGAGCGGGACTAGTAGGAGATACGCAGTATTTT
-,TRBV19,-,TRBJ2-7,CASSQGYEQYF,TGTGCCAGTAGCCAAGGGTACGAGCAGTACTTC
-,TRBV28,-,TRBJ1-1,CASSSRLTGYNTEAFF,TGTGCCAGCAGTTCCCGACTGACGGGGTACAACACTGAAGCTTTCTTT
once,TRBV18,-,TRBJ1-2,CASSRRDTANYGYTF,TGTGCCAGCTCACGGCGGGACACCGCTAACTATGGCTACACCTTC
once,TRBV30,TRBD1,TRBJ1-2,CAWSVGQGAGGYTF,TGTGCCTGGAGCGTGGGACAGGGGGCAGGTGGCTACACCTTC
-,TRBV29-1,TRBD2,TRBJ2-1,CSVLAGGVYNEQFF,TGCAGCGTGTTAGCGGGAGGGGTCTACAATGAGCAGTTCTTC
few,TRBV19,TRBD2,TRBJ2-1,CASSMGGSSYNEQFF,TGTGCCAGTAGTATGGGCGGGAGCTCCTACAATGAGCAGTTCTTC
-,TRBV10-1,-,TRBJ2-7,CASSESKQGREDEQYF,TGCGCCAGCAGTGAGTCGAAGCAGGGAAGAGAGGACGAGCAGTACTTC
-,TRBV12-5,-,TRBJ1-1,CASGFGKGTEAFF,TGTGCTAGTGGTTTTGGCAAAGGAACTGAAGCTTTCTTT
-,TRBV11-3,TRBD1,TRBJ2-7,CASSPRTGSYEQYF,TGTGCCAGCAGCCCGCGGACAGGCTCCTACGAGCAGTACTTC
-,TRBV7-3,TRBD2,TRBJ2-1,CASSLKTSGRPTGSDEQFF,TGTGCCAGCAGCCTTAAAACTAGCGGGAGACCAACGGGGTCGGATGAGCAGTTCTTC
-,TRBV27,-,TRBJ2-5,CASSSLVGGGETQYF,TGTGCCAGCAGTTCTCTGGTGGGAGGCGGGGAGACCCAGTACTTC
-,TRBV2,-,TRBJ1-2,CASSEGTVYGYTF,TGTGCCAGCAGTGAAGGCACGGTCTATGGCTACACCTTC
-,TRBV12-5,-,TRBJ2-2,CASGLEGPGELFF,TGTGCTAGTGGTTTGGAGGGTCCCGGGGAGCTGTTTTTT
-,TRBV9,-,TRBJ2-1,CASSPRGTPYNEQFF,TGTGCCAGCAGTCCTCGGGGGACCCCATACAATGAGCAGTTCTTC
-,TRBV13,-,TRBJ1-1,CASSLGGAEAFF,TGTGCCAGCAGCCTAGGGGGAGCTGAAGCTTTCTTT
-,TRBV5-8,TRBD1,TRBJ2-5,CASSSTGGRETQYF,TGTGCCAGCAGCTCTACAGGGGGCAGAGAGACCCAGTACTTC
-,TRBV6-5,-,TRBJ1-5,CASSNGPTTQHF,TGTGCCAGCAGTAACGGACCCACGACCCAGCATTTT
once,TRBV5-1,-,TRBJ1-3,CASSFGTRHSGNTIYF,TGCGCCAGCAGCTTCGGGACAAGACACTCTGGAAACACCATATATTTT
once,TRBV27,-,TRBJ1-2,CASSFGGALYGYTF,TGTGCCAGCAGTTTCGGGGGGGCCCTCTATGGCTACACCTTC
-,TRBV4-3,-,TRBJ2-7,CASSPSGTSYEQYF,TGCGCCAGCAGCCCCTCGGGGACCTCCTACGAGCAGTACTTC
once,TRBV4-3,TRBD2,TRBJ2-7,CASSLSGSSYEQYF,TGCGCCAGCAGCCTTAGCGGGAGCTCCTACGAGCAGTACTTC
-,TRBV7-6,-,TRBJ2-3,CASSLGGRRTSTDTQYF,TGTGCCAGCAGCTTAGGTGGGCGTCGAACTAGCACAGATACGCAGTATTTT